This is a list of T cell receptor beta chains from one sample in a study of blood T cells in healthy people across ages. TCRdb re-derived calls from the 5' RACE reads in MiXCR, one entry per CDR3 protein. Of approximately 670,000 distinct CDR3 sequences in the sample, roughly 43% were seen once. Sequencing was carried out using blood. These receptors were obtained from a man aged 80 or over in good health. CDR3s include the opening cysteine and the closing phenylalanine or tryptophan. D genes are given only for firm matches. Some rows have no size entry. The others give once, few or many, or a class for an expanded clone.

J gene | V gene | D gene | clone size | CDR3 protein | CDR3 DNA
TRBJ1-1 | TRBV20-1 | TRBD1 | once | CSAPHPGQGAGEAFF | TGCAGTGCCCCCCACCCGGGACAGGGGGCCGGTGAAGCTTTCTTT
TRBJ1-6 | TRBV10-3 | - | - | CAMRGAGGDHSPLHF | TGTGCCATGCGTGGGGCCGGGGGGGATCATTCACCCCTCCACTTT
TRBJ2-7 | TRBV10-2 | TRBD2 | - | CASSESSGRLYEQYF | TGCGCCAGCAGTGAGTCTAGCGGGAGACTCTACGAGCAGTACTTC
TRBJ2-7 | TRBV18 | - | once | CASSPASYEQYF | TGTGCCAGCTCACCAGCCTCCTACGAGCAGTACTTC
TRBJ2-3 | TRBV3-1 | - | - | CASSQDRPLVDTQYF | TGTGCCAGCAGCCAAGATCGGCCTTTAGTAGATACGCAGTATTTT
TRBJ1-2 | TRBV20-1 | - | many | CSASRQHKAYGYTF | TGCAGTGCTAGCCGCCAGCATAAAGCCTATGGCTACACCTTC
TRBJ1-1 | TRBV4-1 | - | - | CASSQDRRRVDTEAFF | TGCGCCAGCAGCCAAGATCGTCGCAGGGTAGACACTGAAGCTTTCTTT
TRBJ2-3 | TRBV24-1 | - | - | CATSGREGSRDTRYF | TGTGCCACCAGCGGCAGGGAAGGGTCTCGAGATACGCGGTATTTT
TRBJ1-4 | TRBV28 | TRBD1 | few | CASTLQGVGEKLFF | TGTGCCAGCACCCTACAGGGGGTCGGGGAAAAACTGTTTTTT
TRBJ2-3 | TRBV6-2/TRBV6-3 | - | - | CASSPDRRSTDTQYF | TGTGCCAGCAGTCCGGACCGTCGTAGCACAGATACGCAGTATTTT
TRBJ2-7 | TRBV5-5 | - | - | CASSRQRQVAYEQYF | TGTGCCAGCAGCCGACAACGACAGGTAGCCTACGAGCAGTACTTC
TRBJ2-2 | TRBV6-5 | TRBD1 | - | CASRQGSTGELFF | TGTGCCAGCAGACAGGGGAGCACCGGGGAGCTGTTTTTT
TRBJ2-1 | TRBV6-2/TRBV6-3 | TRBD2 | few | CASSPTGTSGNNEQFF | TGTGCCAGCAGCCCAACGGGGACTAGCGGGAACAATGAGCAGTTCTTC
TRBJ2-1 | TRBV11-2 | - | - | CASSNRVTNEQFF | TGTGCCAGCAGCAACAGGGTAACCAATGAGCAGTTCTTC
TRBJ2-1 | TRBV20-1 | TRBD2 | few | CSASLPLAGGYNEQFF | TGCAGTGCTAGCCTACCACTAGCGGGAGGCTACAATGAGCAGTTCTTC
TRBJ2-1 | TRBV20-1 | - | - | CSARHTPDVRLRYNEQFF | TGCAGTGCTAGACATACCCCGGACGTTCGGTTGCGCTACAATGAGCAGTTCTTC
TRBJ2-6 | TRBV29-1 | - | many | CSVGVGANVLTF | TGCAGCGTTGGGGTCGGGGCCAACGTCCTGACTTTC
TRBJ2-5 | TRBV9 | - | - | CASSVATTGQETQYF | TGTGCCAGCAGCGTAGCTACGACAGGCCAAGAGACCCAGTACTTC
TRBJ1-4 | TRBV7-8 | - | once | CVSSSGHVEKLFF | TGTGTCAGCAGCTCGGGACATGTTGAAAAACTGTTTTTT
TRBJ1-2 | TRBV6-1 | TRBD1 | few | CASSGQGATANYGYTF | TGTGCCAGCAGCGGACAGGGGGCTACAGCCAACTATGGCTACACCTTC
TRBJ1-1 | TRBV27 | - | few | CASRPQQGTEAFF | TGTGCCAGCAGACCGCAACAGGGCACTGAAGCTTTCTTT
TRBJ2-7 | TRBV29-1 | TRBD1 | many | CSVDDGTGGYEQYF | TGCAGCGTTGACGATGGAACAGGGGGCTACGAGCAGTACTTC
TRBJ2-4 | TRBV11-2 | - | few | CASSLDRVAKNIQYF | TGTGCCAGCAGCTTAGATCGGGTAGCCAAAAACATTCAGTACTTC
TRBJ1-2 | TRBV2 | - | - | CASSILRTNYGYTF | TGTGCCAGCAGTATCCTTCGGACAAACTATGGCTACACCTTC
TRBJ2-3 | TRBV28 | TRBD2 | once | CASTRGVPTDTQYF | TGTGCCAGCACCCGGGGGGTTCCCACAGATACGCAGTATTTT
TRBJ2-7 | TRBV12-3/TRBV12-4 | - | many | CASSPHSYEQYF | TGTGCCAGCAGTCCTCACTCCTACGAGCAGTACTTC
TRBJ1-1 | TRBV6-2/TRBV6-3 | - | - | CASSYTHGNTEAFF | TGTGCCAGCAGTTACACGCATGGGAACACTGAAGCTTTCTTT
TRBJ2-1 | TRBV14 | - | once | CAGSQVMQSEQFF | TGTGCCGGCAGCCAAGTAATGCAGTCTGAGCAGTTCTTC
TRBJ2-3 | TRBV14 | - | - | CASSQDRTGLTDTQYF | TGTGCCAGCAGCCAAGATAGAACAGGGCTCACAGATACGCAGTATTTT
TRBJ1-2 | TRBV12-3/TRBV12-4 | - | - | CASSDNNLRLRGYTF | TGTGCCAGCAGCGACAACAATCTACGGCTGCGGGGCTACACCTTC
TRBJ2-7 | TRBV20-1 | - | - | CSATYRDEQYF | TGCAGTGCTACATACAGGGACGAGCAGTACTTC
TRBJ2-1 | TRBV3-1 | - | - | CASSQAELGNEQFF | TGTGCCAGCAGCCAAGCGGAACTTGGGAATGAGCAGTTCTTC